Below are 4 T cell receptor beta chains sequenced from a single sample in a study of CD8 T cells in Susac syndrome. Random hexamers served to reverse transcribe roughly 0.45 to 1 ug RNA. Each CDR3 protein gets one entry after TCRdb re-called the immunoSEQ multiplex PCR reads with MiXCR. The sample holds over 350,000 distinct CDR3 sequences, approximately 89% seen once. Sequencing used CD8+ T cells from PBMCs. These receptors were taken from a human donor with multiple sclerosis.

V and J are TRBV27 and TRBJ2-3, with D possibly being TRBD1 (5 bases). Germline V gene lookup returns CDR1 MNHEY and CDR2 SMNVEV (reference sequence). Between the trimmed V and J ends, which lost 6 bases and 6 bases, there was a span of 19 bases. The CDR3 length is 15 residues. Here the CDR3 DNA reads TGTGCCAGCAGGTTGTTTTGGGGCTTAGAGGATACGCAGTATTTT. It translates to CASRLFWGLEDTQYF.

A single count supports this clonotype. The V gene is TRBV4-2, the J gene TRBJ2-7, with 14 bases fitting TRBD2. The CDR3 is 19 residues long. V gave up 0 bases and J gave up 0 bases; unmatched junction bases: 7. CDR1 LGHNA and CDR2 YNFKEQ come from the germline V gene. CDR3 sequence (DNA): TGTGCCAGCAGCCAAGACGGTCTTGGGACTAGCGGGAGCTCCTACGAGCAGTACTTC. It yields the protein CASSQDGLGTSGSSYEQYF.

The genes are TRBV28 and TRBJ2-7; D is unresolved. This CDR3 contains 13 residues. The ends were cut back, 5 bases at V and 5 bases at J, with 13 bases in the middle. Germline V lookup: CDR1 MDHEN, CDR2 SYDVKM. CDR3 loop: CASSTRLRDEQYF. For the CDR3, the DNA is TGTGCCAGCAGTACCAGACTGAGAGACGAGCAGTACTTC.

This chain joins TRBV6-2 or TRBV6-3 and TRBJ1-2; 8 bases are shared with TRBD1. CDR1 is MNHEY and CDR2 is SVGEGT in the germline V gene. This CDR3 is built from 19 residues. The V and J ends lost 2 bases and 1 base, in that order; junction bases with no gene match: 15. The CDR3 loop reads CASSYDMMAGGNVNYGYTF. The DNA for the CDR3 is TGTGCCAGCAGTTACGATATGATGGCAGGGGGCAATGTTAACTATGGCTACACCTTC.